The next 24 T cell receptor beta chains were all read from a single sample in a study of blood T cells in healthy people across ages. Combining a sample-barcoded 5' primer with a J-beta primer mix, a second PCR ran for about 7 to 11 cycles. One entry per CDR3 protein results from TCRdb running MiXCR on the 5' RACE reads. The sample yields about 940,000 distinct CDR3 sequences, roughly 50% seen once. The sample taken for sequencing was blood. These receptor sequences come from a man aged 25 to 45 in good health.

The genes are TRBV20-1 and TRBJ2-2, with 7 positions matching TRBD2. Looked up from germline, CDR1 is DFQATT and CDR2 is SNEGSKA (reference sequence). Germline trimming cut 0 bases from V and 6 bases from J; bases unmatched to any gene: 1. The CDR3 extends over 13 amino acids. The CDR3 sequence is CSAREGGAGELFF. The CDR3 coding sequence is TGCAGTGCTAGAGAGGGGGGGGCCGGGGAGCTGTTTTTT.

V usage is TRBV20-1 and J usage is TRBJ1-2; D might be TRBD1 (5 bases). The CDR3 covers 14 residues. Germline assignment: CDR1 DFQATT and CDR2 SNEGSKA (reference sequence). Trimming removed 2 bases at V and 4 bases at J, with 14 bases between. For the CDR3, the DNA is TGCAGTGCTAGACCCGGGACGAGAACCTATGGCTACACCTTC. Residues: CSARPGTRTYGYTF.

The chain carries TRBV12-3 or TRBV12-4 and TRBJ1-4; TRBD1 might be the D (6 bases). The germline V and J ends were trimmed by 6 bases and 0 bases, with 11 bases remaining between them. The CDR3 totals 15 residues. In DNA form, the CDR3 reads TGTGCCAGCAGCACCCACAGGGCAACTAATGAAAAACTGTTTTTT. Translating it yields CASSTHRATNEKLFF.

A remark on this clonotype: At one boundary the junction diverges from the germline segment, which might be a read error. The J gene is TRBJ1-4, the V gene TRBV9; the D is unclear. Germline V gives CDR1 SGDLS, CDR2 YYNGEE. The CDR3 consists of 14 residues. CDR3 sequence: CAISEEGINEKLFF. The CDR3 region has the DNA TGTGCCATCAGCGAGGAGGGTATTAATGAAAAACTGTTTTTT.

The rearrangement links TRBV5-1 to TRBJ1-5; tentatively, D is TRBD1 (5 bases). CDR3 length: 13 residues. Trimming removed 4 bases from V and 6 bases from J, with 11 bases in between. Germline CDR1 reads SGHRS; CDR2 reads YFSETQ. CDR3 sequence: CASSLSGIQPQHF. CDR3 DNA: TGCGCCAGCAGCCTTTCAGGGATTCAGCCCCAGCATTTT.

This clonotype was seen more than once but under ten times. The chain links TRBV20-1 to TRBJ2-5; 7 bases are shared with TRBD2. The CDR3 extends over 13 amino acids. V lost 3 bases, J lost 11 bases, and 12 bases stayed unmatched. The germline V gene has CDR1 DFQATT and CDR2 SNEGSKA (reference sequence). The DNA of the CDR3 is TGCAGTGCTAGGTGGGGGGGACCTCTGGAGCAGTACTTC. It codes for CSARWGGPLEQYF.

Here the CDR3 reads CASSVGLPDSYEQYF. The CDR3 bases are TGTGCCAGCAGCGTAGGACTACCAGACTCCTACGAGCAGTACTTC. V and J are TRBV9 and TRBJ2-7; a possible D gene is TRBD2 (5 bases). This CDR3 contains 15 residues. The germline CDR1 and CDR2 sequences are SGDLS and YYNGEE. V shed 0 bases and J shed 0 bases, with 10 bases lying between them.

The gene calls are TRBV28 and TRBJ2-3, with a weak D call TRBD2 (6 bases). The germline V gene has CDR1 MDHEN and CDR2 SYDVKM. This CDR3 contains 15 residues. Between the trimmed V and J ends, which lost 5 bases and 2 bases, there was a span of 14 bases. CDR3 DNA: TGTGCCAGCAGTACCCCGGGAGCCTTCACAGATACGCAGTATTTT. Amino acid sequence: CASSTPGAFTDTQYF.

The chain carries TRBV12-3 or TRBV12-4 and TRBJ2-3; possibly TRBD2 for D (6 bases). The germline V and J ends were trimmed by 8 bases and 0 bases, with 12 bases remaining between them. The CDR3 extends over 14 amino acids. The CDR3 reads CASDGGTSTDTQYF. Here the CDR3 DNA reads TGTGCCAGCGACGGGGGAACTAGCACAGATACGCAGTATTTT.

This chain connects TRBV29-1 to TRBJ2-1; TRBD2 is a possible D gene (6 bases). V was shortened by 3 bases and J by 8 bases, with 20 bases between the two germline ends. This CDR3 contains 15 residues. Germline assignment: CDR1 SQVTM and CDR2 ANQGSEA. CDR3 amino acids: CSVEVRDSRFDEQFF. In DNA form, the CDR3 reads TGCAGCGTTGAGGTGCGGGATTCCCGGTTCGATGAGCAGTTCTTC.

Only a few counts were recorded for this clonotype. V and J are TRBV4-2 and TRBJ2-3; TRBD2 matches 10 bases. The CDR3 spans 17 residues. V trimming: 1 base; J trimming: 3 bases; junction bases outside the gene matches: 7. The germline gives CDR1 LGHNA, CDR2 YNFKEQ. Here the CDR3 reads CASSQGQLAGWTDTQYF. The CDR3 region has the DNA TGTGCCAGCAGCCAAGGTCAACTAGCGGGGTGGACAGATACGCAGTATTTT.

The chain employs TRBV20-1 and TRBJ2-1; the D is unclear. Trimming pared 3 bases from V and 8 bases from J, leaving 8 bases between. The CDR3 sequence is 11 residues long. Germline CDR1 is DFQATT and CDR2 is SNEGSKA (reference sequence). The CDR3 DNA reads TGCAGTGCTAGCGCGTGGGATGAGCAGTTCTTC. Amino acid sequence: CSASAWDEQFF.

This clonotype appeared a single time. The DNA of the CDR3 is TGCGCCAGCAGCTGGCACACCTCGAACACTGAAGCTTTCTTT. Residues: CASSWHTSNTEAFF. The chain employs TRBV5-1 and TRBJ1-1, with no clear D. The CDR3 spans 14 residues. Deletions cut 3 bases from V and 1 base from J, with 10 bases between. Germline V CDR1 and CDR2: SGHRS, YFSETQ.

The chain joins TRBV27 to TRBJ1-6; D is ambiguous. This CDR3 is 17 amino acids long. V was shortened by 7 bases and J by 0 bases, with 16 bases between the two germline ends. In germline, CDR1 is MNHEY, CDR2 SMNVEV (reference sequence). CDR3 sequence: CASMVTALSSYNSPLHF. DNA of the CDR3: TGTGCCAGCATGGTAACAGCGCTGAGCTCCTATAATTCACCCCTCCACTTT.

By frequency in the sample, this clonotype is medium-sized. The chain links TRBV11-2 to TRBJ2-1, with a weak D call TRBD2 (6 bases). CDR1 and CDR2 (germline): SGHAT, FQNNGV. Trimming pared 5 bases from V and 0 bases from J, leaving 14 bases between. The CDR3 totals 16 residues. The CDR3 DNA reads TGTGCCAGCAGCCTTCGACTAGATAGCTCCTACAATGAGCAGTTCTTC. Translation: CASSLRLDSSYNEQFF.

This clonotype was seen repeatedly, ten times or more. The CDR3 DNA follows: TGCAGTGCTAGAGAGGGTGAGTCACCCTCCTACGAGCAGTACTTC. Translating it yields CSAREGESPSYEQYF. V and J are TRBV20-1 and TRBJ2-7; D gene unclear. The CDR3 has 15 amino acids. Germline CDR1 DFQATT, CDR2 SNEGSKA (reference sequence). Trimming took 0 bases from V and 0 from J, leaving 12 bases between them.

This clonotype was counted between two and nine times. The chain carries TRBV28 and TRBJ2-7; D is possibly TRBD1 (5 bases). Germline V CDR1 and CDR2: MDHEN, SYDVKM. The CDR3 has 16 amino acids. Trimming took 2 bases from V and 2 from J, leaving 16 bases between them. As DNA, the CDR3 is TGTGCCAGCAGTTTACAGCGCAGGGATTTAACCTACGAGCAGTACTTC. It translates to CASSLQRRDLTYEQYF.

This clonotype was observed a handful of times. The gene calls are TRBV2 and TRBJ2-1, with TRBD2 identical over 8 bases. The J segment lost 8 bases and the V segment lost 5 bases, leaving 17 bases of the junction unmatched. Germline CDR1 reads SNHLY; CDR2 reads FYNNEI. This CDR3 contains 17 residues. The CDR3 loop reads CASSFPLFGGASDEQFF. The DNA for the CDR3 is TGTGCCAGCAGTTTTCCCCTTTTCGGGGGGGCCTCCGATGAGCAGTTCTTC.

This sequence joins TRBV7-2 and TRBJ2-5; 9 positions match TRBD2. There are 15 residues in the CDR3. Unmatched junction bases numbered 7, after V lost 2 bases and J lost 6 bases. Germline CDR1 is SGHTA and CDR2 is FQGNSA. This CDR3 reads CASSLTAGGRQTQYF. As DNA, the CDR3 is TGTGCCAGCAGCTTAACAGCGGGGGGCAGGCAGACCCAGTACTTC.

This sequence joins TRBV15 and TRBJ1-3, with D uncertain. This CDR3 has 13 amino acids. Germline CDR1 reads LNHNV; CDR2 reads YYDKDF (reference sequence). The V and J ends lost 2 bases and 4 bases respectively, with 6 bases between them. The CDR3 sequence is CATSRIQGNTIYF. CDR3 DNA: TGTGCCACCAGCAGAATACAGGGAAACACCATATATTTT.

The gene calls are TRBV4-2 and TRBJ1-1; D possibly corresponds to TRBD1 (5 bases). This CDR3 has 16 amino acids. Per germline, CDR1 LGHNA and CDR2 YNFKEQ. V was cut by 4 bases and J by 0 bases, with 15 bases left in between. The CDR3: CASSPRGRVMNTEAFF. In DNA, the CDR3 is TGTGCCAGCAGCCCCCGGGGCAGGGTCATGAACACTGAAGCTTTCTTT.

The genes are TRBV7-9 and TRBJ2-1; D ambiguous. V was pared by 0 bases and J by 0 bases, with 15 bases between. The CDR3 spans 18 residues. From germline, CDR1 is SEHNR and CDR2 FQNEAQ (reference sequence). The CDR3 DNA reads as TGTGCCAGCAGCTTAGCGGTGAGGCCCTCAGGCTCCTACAATGAGCAGTTCTTC. Translated: CASSLAVRPSGSYNEQFF.

The gene calls are TRBV29-1 and TRBJ1-4; weak D call: TRBD1 (6 bases). V lost 6 bases, J lost 6 bases, and 20 bases lay in between. From germline, CDR1 is SQVTM and CDR2 ANQGSEA. This CDR3 is 15 amino acids long. The CDR3 sequence is CSVRVEGGPDEKLFF. The CDR3, as DNA: TGCAGCGTACGTGTTGAGGGGGGCCCGGATGAAAAACTGTTTTTT.

There are a few counts of this clonotype. The J gene is TRBJ2-7, the V gene TRBV29-1; D may be TRBD2 (6 bases). This CDR3 contains 16 residues. Germline V gene data show CDR1 as SQVTM and CDR2 as ANQGSEA. Trimming took 1 base from V and 3 from J, leaving 19 bases between them. The CDR3 nucleotides are TGCAGCGTTGAAGTAGGAGACAGTCCGCGGGACTACGAGCAGTACTTC. Encoded protein: CSVEVGDSPRDYEQYF.